The present TCR beta chain was sequenced within a study of OX40 agonist ivuxolimab in advanced cancers. Trimming left V 7 bases short and J 3 bases short, with 13 bases between. Looked up from germline, CDR1 is SGHTS and CDR2 is YDEGEE. The length of the CDR3 is 13 residues. Generated by immunoSEQ multiplex PCR, the TCRdb table keeps only in-frame clones and is missing some. The sample carries some 77,000 clones, around 80% recorded once. The V gene is TRBV5-8, the J gene TRBJ1-1; the D gene is possibly TRBD1 (5 bases). Here the sequenced sample was CD4+ or CD8+ T cells sorted from blood, taken in a trial of the OX40 agonist ivuxolimab. The TCR comes from an adult with an advanced solid tumor such as melanoma, head and neck, liver or kidney cancer. The CDR3 spells CASGPRGDTEAFF. In nucleotides, the CDR3 is TGTGCCAGCGGCCCTCGGGGGGACACTGAAGCTTTCTTT.